Listed below are T cell receptor beta chains from one sample, sequenced in a study of T cells after yellow fever vaccination. MiXCR, applied by TCRdb to the 5' RACE reads, yields one record per CDR3 protein. The sample lists roughly 65,000 distinct CDR3 sequences, 5% to 6.5% occurring once. The input for sequencing was CD4+ T cells sorted from PBMCs, taken roughly 14 days after the first yellow fever vaccination. These receptors came from a man in his late teens or twenties who received the YFV17D yellow fever vaccine. Both conserved end residues are part of each CDR3. The order of the fields is clone size, CDR3 length, J gene, V gene, D gene, CDR3 DNA, CDR3 protein. D genes are given only for firm matches. The size field reads once, few, many, or a class for an expanded clone.

>many|12|TRBJ2-5|TRBV29-1|-
TGCAGCGCCAGAATTGGGTCGGAGACCCAGTACTTC
CSARIGSETQYF
>many|13|TRBJ2-2|TRBV7-6|-
TGTGCCAGCAGCTCAACTGACCCGGGGGAGCTGTTTTTT
CASSSTDPGELFF
>many|16|TRBJ2-5|TRBV7-6|-
TGTGCCAGCAGCTTAGTTCCCCGGGCGGCCCCAGAGACCCAGTACTTC
CASSLVPRAAPETQYF
>many|12|TRBJ2-7|TRBV5-5|-
TGTGCCAGCAGTGGGCAGTTCTACGAGCAGTACTTC
CASSGQFYEQYF
>many|13|TRBJ1-5|TRBV29-1|-
TGCAGCGTCGTGGACACTATGGGCCAGCCCCAGCATTTT
CSVVDTMGQPQHF
>many|14|TRBJ2-5|TRBV11-2|-
TGTGCCAGCAGCTTAATGATGGCGGAAGAGACCCAGTACTTC
CASSLMMAEETQYF
>many|14|TRBJ2-1|TRBV28|-
TGTGCCAGCGGACAGATCTATAGCCACAATGAGCAGTTCTTC
CASGQIYSHNEQFF
>many|15|TRBJ2-3|TRBV9|-
TGTGCCAGCAGCCAGGGCAGTTCCCGCACAGATACGCAGTATTTT
CASSQGSSRTDTQYF
>many|13|TRBJ1-1|TRBV20-1|-
TGCAGTGCTAGGATGGACAAGAGGACTGAAGCTTTCTTT
CSARMDKRTEAFF
>many|14|TRBJ2-5|TRBV7-3|TRBD2
TGTGCCAGCAGCTCGACTAGCGGGGGTCAGACCCAGTACTTC
CASSSTSGGQTQYF
>many|13|TRBJ2-2|TRBV5-6|-
TGTGCCAGCAGGACTACTTTGGGCGGGGAGCTGTTTTTT
CASRTTLGGELFF
>many|19|TRBJ2-1|TRBV11-2|TRBD2
TGTGCCAGCAGCTTAGACGCCGGGTACAGGCGCGGGGGGGAGGTTGAGCAGTTCTTC
CASSLDAGYRRGGEVEQFF
>few|15|TRBJ2-3|TRBV20-1|TRBD2
TGCAGTGCTGAGGTCCTAGCGGGGGGCACAGATACGCAGTATTTT
CSAEVLAGGTDTQYF
>many|14|TRBJ2-6|TRBV5-1|-
TGCGCCAGCAGCTTGTGGTCTGGGGCCAACGTCCTGACTTTC
CASSLWSGANVLTF
>many|16|TRBJ2-1|TRBV5-1|TRBD2
TGCGCCAGCAGCCTTTTAGCGGGGCTCTCCTACAATGAGCAGTTCTTC
CASSLLAGLSYNEQFF
>many|13|TRBJ2-5|TRBV5-1|-
TGCGCCAGTTGCACAGGCTACGTGGAGACCCAGTACTTC
CASCTGYVETQYF
>many|16|TRBJ2-4|TRBV6-5|-
TGTGCCAGCAGTTACTCCGTAGGCCGGGCCAAAAACATTCAGTACTTC
CASSYSVGRAKNIQYF
>many|15|TRBJ2-5|TRBV5-1|-
TGCGCCAGCAGCTTGTTGTCGAGGAATGAAGAGACCCAGTACTTC
CASSLLSRNEETQYF
>many|15|TRBJ1-5|TRBV5-8|TRBD1
TGTGCCAGCAGCTCGGGACAGGTAGTGAATCAGCCCCAGCATTTT
CASSSGQVVNQPQHF
>many|15|TRBJ2-1|TRBV7-9|TRBD2
TGTGCCAGCAGCTTCCGCGGGGGGCCCTACAATGAGCAGTTCTTC
CASSFRGGPYNEQFF
>many|14|TRBJ2-6|TRBV27|-
TGTGCCAGCCGGAGGGGGCTCGGGGCCAACGTCCTGACTTTC
CASRRGLGANVLTF
>many|16|TRBJ2-5|TRBV7-2|TRBD2
TGTGCCAGCAGCCCGTCACTAGCGGGGGGCCAAGAGACCCAGTACTTC
CASSPSLAGGQETQYF
>many|16|TRBJ1-4|TRBV7-2|TRBD1
TGTGCCAGCAGCTTCGACAGGGGGGGGTCTAATGAAAAACTGTTTTTT
CASSFDRGGSNEKLFF
>many|14|TRBJ2-7|TRBV4-2|-
TGTGCCAGCAGGAGTAGGGGGGGTGCCTACGAGCAGTACTTC
CASRSRGGAYEQYF
>many|16|TRBJ2-1|TRBV5-1|TRBD2
TGCGCCAGCAGCTTGGAGGGGACTAGCTTATACAATGAGCAGTTCTTC
CASSLEGTSLYNEQFF
>many|12|TRBJ1-2|TRBV5-6|-
TGTGCCAGCAGCTCCGGTGCCTATGGCTACACCTTC
CASSSGAYGYTF